Listed below are T cell receptor beta chains from one sample, sequenced in a study of cytomegalovirus exposure and HLA in healthy donors. The method was immunoSEQ multiplex PCR; TCRdb's version includes in-frame clones alone and lacks a portion of them. The sample gives about 110,000 clones, approximately 95% of which show up once; roughly 0.66% is in the top ten. Source material: PBMCs. The source of these receptors is a young woman in good health and CMV-seronegative. Both conserved end residues are part of each CDR3. D genes are given only for firm matches. Clone size is not always given. Where it is, it says once, few, many or a class for expanded clones.

>TRBV7-2|TRBJ2-1|-|-
CASSLGRGPNNEQFF
TGTGCCAGCAGCTTAGGGCGGGGGCCTAACAATGAGCAGTTCTTC
>TRBV28|TRBJ2-3|-|-
CASSIGRGEGTDTQYF
TGTGCCAGCAGCATAGGCAGGGGGGAGGGCACAGATACGCAGTATTTT
>TRBV11-2|TRBJ1-4|few|-
CASSLWQGNEKLFF
TGTGCCAGCAGCTTATGGCAGGGTAATGAAAAACTGTTTTTT
>TRBV5-5|TRBJ2-5|-|TRBD1
CASSRTGGAETQYF
TGTGCCAGCAGCCGGACAGGGGGCGCAGAGACCCAGTACTTC
>TRBV6-1|TRBJ2-1|-|-
CASLSYNEQFF
TGTGCCAGCCTCTCCTACAATGAGCAGTTCTTC
>TRBV11-2|TRBJ1-3|-|-
CASSVTPGKISGNTIYF
TGTGCCAGCAGCGTCACCCCAGGGAAAATATCTGGAAACACCATATATTTT
>TRBV4-1|TRBJ2-1|-|TRBD2
CASSQVAQLANVAGGIYEQFF
TGCGCCAGCAGCCAAGTTGCCCAATTAGCGAACGTAGCGGGGGGTATCTATGAGCAGTTCTTC
>TRBV4-1|TRBJ1-2|-|TRBD1
CASSQYPGQPVHYTF
TGCGCCAGCAGCCAATACCCGGGACAGCCCGTGCACTACACCTTC
>TRBV2|TRBJ1-6|-|TRBD1
CASSQGGLRNSPLHF
TGTGCCAGCAGTCAGGGGGGTTTACGAAATTCACCCCTCCACTTT
>TRBV5-1|TRBJ2-1|once|TRBD2
CASSLTSGKHEQFF
TGCGCCAGCAGCTTGACTAGCGGAAAACATGAGCAGTTCTTC